This TCR beta chain was observed in a study of blood T cells in healthy people across ages (dated by TCRdb to 2014 to 2015). In the study overall: In model experiments, template switching captured about one uniquely barcoded TCR beta cDNA molecule for every two T cells. Two additional independent replicas of 1 million unique cDNA reads from the same blood draw were analyzed for two donors (one aged 18 to 30 and one aged 80 or older). Age-related changes in TCR beta repertoire diversity were measured in the study by deep sequencing normalized with unique cDNA molecular identifiers. To avoid experimental bias, donors of different ages were randomly spread across the sequencing lanes. Four age groups were formed from the donors: young (average 16 years), middle-aged (approximately 40), aged (approximately 60) and long-lived (about 80).

The roughly 39 donors, aged roughly 6 to 100 years, were systemically healthy Caucasian individuals from Russia. Approximately 9 milliliters of peripheral blood were collected from each donor into EDTA-treated Vacutainer tubes. Ficoll-Paque density-gradient centrifugation was used to isolate PBMCs, with at least 6 million per sample. Trizol reagent was used to extract total RNA from PBMCs, with at least 5.5 micrograms per sample. For every donor, flow cytometry on a PBMC aliquot measured the percentage of naive CD45RAhigh/CD27high T cells. CDR1 MNHEY and CDR2 SVGAGI are derived from the germline V gene. Including the terminal cysteine and phenylalanine, the CDR3 comprises 13 residues. Here the CDR3 DNA is all that survives: 39 bases in frame from base 1. V loses 7 bases of germline sequence and J loses 5 bases, and the interval between the two ends is 14 bases. What the study reported, not specific to this receptor: The CMV infection status of donors was not known, potentially confounding age-related changes in expanded clonotypes. As age increased, observed TCR beta diversity per million T cells dropped in a roughly linear way, and a significant reduction was already evident by age 40. A strong correlation was found between observed TCR beta diversity and the percentage of naive T cells measured by flow cytometry. Because profiling used bulk unsorted PBMCs, naive and antigen-experienced compartments could not be compared conclusively. Total diversity estimates from one million sequenced T cells were considered lower bounds and underestimates. Compared with the aged group, more naive CD4+ T cells, fewer expanded clones and increased TCR diversity were shown by the long-lived group, suggesting age selection.

Library construction relied on 5' RACE. The sample was run on an Illumina HiSeq 2500. A second PCR of roughly 7 to 12 cycles was performed with a sample-barcoded 5' primer and a J-beta primer mix. A unique molecular identifier was introduced onto each TCR beta cDNA molecule by a template-switch 5' adaptor carrying 12 random nucleotides. Each sample yielded at least 3 million CDR3-containing paired-end reads. First-strand cDNA synthesis was performed from all RNA using the Mint cDNA synthesis kit, with priming by a TRBC-specific oligonucleotide. Following uracil-DNA glycosylase treatment, a first 18-cycle PCR with universal primers M1SS and BC2_uni_R was performed on all cDNA. On the authors' methods: Normalization of each sample was performed by random selection of 1 million high-quality reads, each carrying a distinct molecular identifier. Instead of being binned into consensus sequences, reads with shared molecular identifiers were discarded. MiTCR, set to a Q25 quality threshold and the strictest error-elimination algorithm, was used for CDR3 identification, clonotype clustering and error correction. A nonparametric unseen species model with Euler transformation was used to estimate a lower bound on total TCR beta diversity. The public reads were reanalyzed by TCRdb: fastp trimming at Q25, MiXCR alignment, in-frame beta chains only. Records with the same CDR3 protein are collapsed into one entry carrying the most frequent genes and DNA. V and J calls and clone size were set by TCRdb, not the authors. This sample comprises more than 800,000 distinct CDR3 sequences, about 30% of them detected only once. 17% of the sample is held by the ten biggest clonotypes.

There are many counts of this clonotype. There is no known antigen for this receptor. Base qualities were left out, and no much larger clone turns up one base away. This clonotype was sampled from a woman of 80 years or more in good health. The chain employs TRBV6-5 and TRBJ1-2, with the D gene too uncertain to name. The specimen sequenced was blood. The CDR3 region: CASTFRGSYGYTF. In nucleotide form, the sequence is TGTGCCAGCACTTTTAGAGGAAGTTATGGCTACACCTTC.